A selection of T cell receptor beta chains follows, all from one sample in a study of cytomegalovirus exposure and HLA in healthy donors. Here immunoSEQ multiplex PCR was the method, and the copy in TCRdb shows in-frame clones only, minus some. This sample has around 100,000 clones, with roughly three quarters found just once. Sequencing was carried out using PBMCs. These receptors all come from a male donor in good health and CMV-seropositive. CDR3s include the opening cysteine and the closing phenylalanine or tryptophan. The order of the fields is D gene, clone size, V gene, J gene, CDR3 DNA, CDR3 protein. The D gene is left open where the match is weak. Part of the rows lack a size; the others show once, few, many or a class for expanded clones.

-	-	TRBV4-2	TRBJ2-7	TGTGCCAGCAGCCAAGGCTCAGGCAACTACGAGCAGTACTTC	CASSQGSGNYEQYF
-	-	TRBV19	TRBJ1-5	TGTGCCAGCAACGAACTTCCCGGGAGGGGTAGTAGCAATCAGCCCCAGCATTTT	CASNELPGRGSSNQPQHF
TRBD2	-	TRBV7-8	TRBJ2-7	TGTGCCAGCAGCTTGGGGGCTAGCGGGACCACCTACGAGCAGTACTTC	CASSLGASGTTYEQYF
-	-	TRBV30	TRBJ1-1	TGTGCCTGGATTCCCCCGCCTAGCTTGAACACTGAAGCTTTCTTT	CAWIPPPSLNTEAFF
TRBD1	-	TRBV7-2	TRBJ1-1	TGTGCCAGCAGCTCGAGGACAGGGTTGAACACTGAAGCTTTCTTT	CASSSRTGLNTEAFF
-	-	TRBV27	TRBJ1-5	TGTGCCAGCAGCTATACCCTTAATCAGCCCCAGCATTTT	CASSYTLNQPQHF
-	-	TRBV18	TRBJ1-3	TGTGCCAGCTCACCAAGACAGAGAGAGCTCTCTGGAAACACCATATATTTT	CASSPRQRELSGNTIYF
TRBD1	-	TRBV28	TRBJ2-7	TGTGCCAGCAGTTCTCCGGGACAGGGCTCCTACGAGCAGTACTTC	CASSSPGQGSYEQYF
-	-	TRBV19	TRBJ1-1	TGTGCCAGTAGTATAGGGCAGGGGAACACTGAAGCTTTCTTT	CASSIGQGNTEAFF
TRBD1	-	TRBV2	TRBJ1-6	TGTGCCAGCAGGAGGACAGGCAGGGATTCACCCCTCCACTTT	CASRRTGRDSPLHF
TRBD1	-	TRBV5-5	TRBJ1-4	TGTGCCAGCACCGGAACAGGGGGATCTGAAAAACTGTTTTTT	CASTGTGGSEKLFF
TRBD2	-	TRBV6-6	TRBJ2-4	TGTGCCAGCAGCCCTCAGGCGGGGGGAGCCAAAAACATTCAGTACTTC	CASSPQAGGAKNIQYF
TRBD2	once	TRBV7-3	TRBJ2-7	TGTGCCAGCAGCTTAGTACATAAGCGGGAGTGGGCCTACGAGCAGTACTTC	CASSLVHKREWAYEQYF
-	-	TRBV6-5	TRBJ2-7	TGTGCCAGCCGGAAACCAGGTGTCAAAGAGCAGTACTTC	CASRKPGVKEQYF
TRBD1	-	TRBV6-6	TRBJ1-2	TGTGCCAGCAGTACCCGACAGGGGTTGGTTGGCTACACCTTC	CASSTRQGLVGYTF
-	-	TRBV19	TRBJ2-2	TGTGCCAGTAGTATAGCGGGAGCCGGGGAGCTGTTTTTT	CASSIAGAGELFF
TRBD1	-	TRBV7-3	TRBJ2-1	TGTGCCAGCAGCTTGACAGGGGAGAGTGAGCAGTTCTTC	CASSLTGESEQFF
-	-	TRBV6-1	TRBJ2-3	TGTGCCAGCAGTTTGGACAGTTTAACCACAGATACGCAGTATTTT	CASSLDSLTTDTQYF
-	-	TRBV2	TRBJ1-4	TGTGCCAGTAGTACACCCGCAACTAATGAAAAACTGTTTTTT	CASSTPATNEKLFF
TRBD1	-	TRBV28	TRBJ2-7	TGTGCCAGCGGTAGACCGGGACAGGGTAAATTGTACGAGCAGTACTTC	CASGRPGQGKLYEQYF
TRBD1	-	TRBV7-9	TRBJ2-7	TGTGCCAGCAGCGTCGGGACAGGTGTTTACGAGCAGTACTTC	CASSVGTGVYEQYF
-	-	TRBV5-4	TRBJ1-4	TGTGCCAGCAGCAATACAGGGATGGGGCCACCTAATGAAAAACTGTTTTTT	CASSNTGMGPPNEKLFF
TRBD1	-	TRBV9	TRBJ2-5	TGTGCCAGCAGCGTAGGACCAGGGGGCGGGGAGACCCAGTACTTC	CASSVGPGGGETQYF
-	-	TRBV7-8	TRBJ1-3	TGTGCCAGCAGCGTCGGGAGGGCTGGAAACACCATATATTTT	CASSVGRAGNTIYF
TRBD1	-	TRBV6-5	TRBJ2-7	TGTGCCAGCAGTTACGACGGACAGGGATCCTACGAGCAGTACTTC	CASSYDGQGSYEQYF
-	-	TRBV7-2	TRBJ1-5	TGTGCCAGCAGCTTAGCAGGCCAGGGCGGAGAGCCCCAGCATTTT	CASSLAGQGGEPQHF
-	-	TRBV5-1	TRBJ2-7	TGCGCCAGCAGCTTCGGTGGCGAGCAGTACTTC	CASSFGGEQYF
TRBD1	-	TRBV28	TRBJ1-2	TGTGCCAGCAGCCTAACGGGACAGGGGCTTTATGGCTACACCTTC	CASSLTGQGLYGYTF
TRBD1	-	TRBV19	TRBJ1-2	TGTGCCAGTAGTATAGCGGCAGGGGGGATTGAAGGCTACACCTTC	CASSIAAGGIEGYTF
-	-	TRBV19	TRBJ1-5	TGTGCCAGCTCGTCGAGTTATCGACAGCCCCAGCATTTT	CASSSSYRQPQHF
-	-	TRBV19	TRBJ1-3	TGTGCCAGTAGCGTAACTAGCGGGACTCTTGGCGGAAACACCATATATTTT	CASSVTSGTLGGNTIYF
TRBD1	-	TRBV5-1	TRBJ2-3	TGCGCCAGCAGCTTACAGGGGGATCCCACAGATACGCAGTATTTT	CASSLQGDPTDTQYF
TRBD2	-	TRBV5-1	TRBJ2-3	TGCGCCAGCAGCAGCGGGACTAGGGTTACAGATACGCAGTATTTT	CASSSGTRVTDTQYF
TRBD2	-	TRBV4-2	TRBJ2-7	TGTGCCAGCAGCCAACCGGAGCGGGGGTCCTACGAGCAGTACTTC	CASSQPERGSYEQYF
TRBD1	-	TRBV7-9	TRBJ1-4	TGTGCCAGCAGCGGACGGACAGGTTCTAATGAAAAACTGTTTTTT	CASSGRTGSNEKLFF
-	-	TRBV7-8	TRBJ1-4	TGTGCCAGCAGCTTCGTTGCGGGTACAGAAAAACTGTTTTTT	CASSFVAGTEKLFF
TRBD2	-	TRBV5-4	TRBJ2-7	TGTGCCAGCAGCTTGAAGGTGGGACTAGTTACCGAGCAGTACTTC	CASSLKVGLVTEQYF
-	-	TRBV5-1	TRBJ1-6	TGCGCCAGCAGCATGACAGAAAACTCACCCCTCCACTTT	CASSMTENSPLHF
-	-	TRBV7-2	TRBJ1-2	TGTGCCAGCAGCCCCGCTGGGGGGGAATATGGCTACACCTTC	CASSPAGGEYGYTF
TRBD2	-	TRBV2	TRBJ2-1	TGTGCCAGCAGCTCAAAGGGTGGGGGGGCGAGCGGGGGCTACAATGAGCAGTTCTTC	CASSSKGGGASGGYNEQFF
TRBD2	few	TRBV7-2	TRBJ2-3	TGTGCCAGCAGCTTAGCGGGACTAGCGGTCTTTAGCACAGATACGCAGTATTTT	CASSLAGLAVFSTDTQYF
TRBD2	few	TRBV19	TRBJ2-1	TGTGCCAGTAGACCGGGACTACTCTCCTACAATGAGCAGTTCTTC	CASRPGLLSYNEQFF
TRBD2	-	TRBV28	TRBJ2-7	TGTGCCAGCAGTCCGCGGGAGGCGGGCTACGAGCAGTACTTC	CASSPREAGYEQYF
TRBD2	-	TRBV27	TRBJ2-5	TGTGCCAGCAGTTCCCGGCTAGCGGGAGGGCGGAAAGAGACCCAGTACTTC	CASSSRLAGGRKETQYF
TRBD1	-	TRBV6-5	TRBJ2-7	TGTGCCAGCAGTTACTCAGGGGGCGTTAGGTACGAGCAGTACTTC	CASSYSGGVRYEQYF
TRBD1	-	TRBV7-9	TRBJ2-1	TGTGCCACGGGACAGGGGGTCAATGAGCAGTTCTTC	CATGQGVNEQFF
TRBD2	few	TRBV11-2	TRBJ2-5	TGTGCCAGCAGCTTAGCGGGAGGCCGGGAGACCCAGTACTTC	CASSLAGGRETQYF
-	-	TRBV5-4	TRBJ2-7	TGTGCCAGCAGCTTGGACAGCAGATCCTACGAGCAGTACTTC	CASSLDSRSYEQYF
TRBD1	-	TRBV5-1	TRBJ2-7	TGCGCCAGCAGCCTGCTGCAGGGGGCCGTATACGAGCAGTACTTC	CASSLLQGAVYEQYF
-	-	TRBV21-1	TRBJ2-1	TGTGCCAGCACCCTTGGCGGGAGGGCCCGGCCATCCAATGAGCAGTTCTTC	CASTLGGRARPSNEQFF
-	-	TRBV18	TRBJ1-5	TGTGCCAGCTCACCACAAGGGGCCAGTCAGCCCCAGCATTTT	CASSPQGASQPQHF
TRBD2	once	TRBV7-2	TRBJ2-1	TGTGCCAGCAGCTTAGGCGGGACTAGCGGGAGGTATGAGCAGTTCTTC	CASSLGGTSGRYEQFF
-	-	TRBV28	TRBJ2-3	TGTGCCAGCAGTTGGGCCGGCACCACAGATACGCAGTATTTT	CASSWAGTTDTQYF
-	-	TRBV28	TRBJ2-1	TGTGCCAGCAGTCGCAGGGATGAGCAGTTCTTC	CASSRRDEQFF
-	-	TRBV10-3	TRBJ1-5	TGTGCCATCAGTGAGTCTTGGGGGGACCCTCAGCCCCAGCATTTT	CAISESWGDPQPQHF
TRBD2	-	TRBV5-1	TRBJ2-2	TGCGCCAGCAGCGCCGGGACTAGCCCCACCGGGGAGCTGTTTTTT	CASSAGTSPTGELFF